The clone carrying this T cell receptor beta chain was observed at least ten times. The target antigen is unknown. The data were obtained in a study of T cell repertoires in cytomegalovirus infection. Whole-study context: In the study, CMV epitopes included recently identified HLA-C-restricted and well-studied HLA-B-restricted ones. Public TCR beta signature analysis indicated the presence of both CMV infection and matching HLA type. Notes on the study in general: Carriers of CMV and the relevant HLA type were discriminated by public TCR beta frequency.

TCRdb called the reads again in MiXCR, with one record for every CDR3 protein. The sample lists some 940,000 distinct CDR3 sequences, around a third seen once, with about 14% in the top ten. The source of this sequence is a human donor in good health (CMV status not recorded). Some clones in this sample may be carry-over from other donors' samples. The material sequenced was cultured CD8+ T cells from PBMCs, taken from culture after CMV antigen stimulation.

The CDR3 DNA sequence: TGTGCCAGTTGGGAGCAGGGTCTTGACGGCTACACCTTC. Amino acids: CASWEQGLDGYTF. The chain uses TRBV12-3 or TRBV12-4 and TRBJ1-2; possible D gene TRBD1, 5 bases. This CDR3 comprises 13 residues. Between the trimmed V and J ends, which lost 9 bases and 8 bases, there was a span of 19 bases.